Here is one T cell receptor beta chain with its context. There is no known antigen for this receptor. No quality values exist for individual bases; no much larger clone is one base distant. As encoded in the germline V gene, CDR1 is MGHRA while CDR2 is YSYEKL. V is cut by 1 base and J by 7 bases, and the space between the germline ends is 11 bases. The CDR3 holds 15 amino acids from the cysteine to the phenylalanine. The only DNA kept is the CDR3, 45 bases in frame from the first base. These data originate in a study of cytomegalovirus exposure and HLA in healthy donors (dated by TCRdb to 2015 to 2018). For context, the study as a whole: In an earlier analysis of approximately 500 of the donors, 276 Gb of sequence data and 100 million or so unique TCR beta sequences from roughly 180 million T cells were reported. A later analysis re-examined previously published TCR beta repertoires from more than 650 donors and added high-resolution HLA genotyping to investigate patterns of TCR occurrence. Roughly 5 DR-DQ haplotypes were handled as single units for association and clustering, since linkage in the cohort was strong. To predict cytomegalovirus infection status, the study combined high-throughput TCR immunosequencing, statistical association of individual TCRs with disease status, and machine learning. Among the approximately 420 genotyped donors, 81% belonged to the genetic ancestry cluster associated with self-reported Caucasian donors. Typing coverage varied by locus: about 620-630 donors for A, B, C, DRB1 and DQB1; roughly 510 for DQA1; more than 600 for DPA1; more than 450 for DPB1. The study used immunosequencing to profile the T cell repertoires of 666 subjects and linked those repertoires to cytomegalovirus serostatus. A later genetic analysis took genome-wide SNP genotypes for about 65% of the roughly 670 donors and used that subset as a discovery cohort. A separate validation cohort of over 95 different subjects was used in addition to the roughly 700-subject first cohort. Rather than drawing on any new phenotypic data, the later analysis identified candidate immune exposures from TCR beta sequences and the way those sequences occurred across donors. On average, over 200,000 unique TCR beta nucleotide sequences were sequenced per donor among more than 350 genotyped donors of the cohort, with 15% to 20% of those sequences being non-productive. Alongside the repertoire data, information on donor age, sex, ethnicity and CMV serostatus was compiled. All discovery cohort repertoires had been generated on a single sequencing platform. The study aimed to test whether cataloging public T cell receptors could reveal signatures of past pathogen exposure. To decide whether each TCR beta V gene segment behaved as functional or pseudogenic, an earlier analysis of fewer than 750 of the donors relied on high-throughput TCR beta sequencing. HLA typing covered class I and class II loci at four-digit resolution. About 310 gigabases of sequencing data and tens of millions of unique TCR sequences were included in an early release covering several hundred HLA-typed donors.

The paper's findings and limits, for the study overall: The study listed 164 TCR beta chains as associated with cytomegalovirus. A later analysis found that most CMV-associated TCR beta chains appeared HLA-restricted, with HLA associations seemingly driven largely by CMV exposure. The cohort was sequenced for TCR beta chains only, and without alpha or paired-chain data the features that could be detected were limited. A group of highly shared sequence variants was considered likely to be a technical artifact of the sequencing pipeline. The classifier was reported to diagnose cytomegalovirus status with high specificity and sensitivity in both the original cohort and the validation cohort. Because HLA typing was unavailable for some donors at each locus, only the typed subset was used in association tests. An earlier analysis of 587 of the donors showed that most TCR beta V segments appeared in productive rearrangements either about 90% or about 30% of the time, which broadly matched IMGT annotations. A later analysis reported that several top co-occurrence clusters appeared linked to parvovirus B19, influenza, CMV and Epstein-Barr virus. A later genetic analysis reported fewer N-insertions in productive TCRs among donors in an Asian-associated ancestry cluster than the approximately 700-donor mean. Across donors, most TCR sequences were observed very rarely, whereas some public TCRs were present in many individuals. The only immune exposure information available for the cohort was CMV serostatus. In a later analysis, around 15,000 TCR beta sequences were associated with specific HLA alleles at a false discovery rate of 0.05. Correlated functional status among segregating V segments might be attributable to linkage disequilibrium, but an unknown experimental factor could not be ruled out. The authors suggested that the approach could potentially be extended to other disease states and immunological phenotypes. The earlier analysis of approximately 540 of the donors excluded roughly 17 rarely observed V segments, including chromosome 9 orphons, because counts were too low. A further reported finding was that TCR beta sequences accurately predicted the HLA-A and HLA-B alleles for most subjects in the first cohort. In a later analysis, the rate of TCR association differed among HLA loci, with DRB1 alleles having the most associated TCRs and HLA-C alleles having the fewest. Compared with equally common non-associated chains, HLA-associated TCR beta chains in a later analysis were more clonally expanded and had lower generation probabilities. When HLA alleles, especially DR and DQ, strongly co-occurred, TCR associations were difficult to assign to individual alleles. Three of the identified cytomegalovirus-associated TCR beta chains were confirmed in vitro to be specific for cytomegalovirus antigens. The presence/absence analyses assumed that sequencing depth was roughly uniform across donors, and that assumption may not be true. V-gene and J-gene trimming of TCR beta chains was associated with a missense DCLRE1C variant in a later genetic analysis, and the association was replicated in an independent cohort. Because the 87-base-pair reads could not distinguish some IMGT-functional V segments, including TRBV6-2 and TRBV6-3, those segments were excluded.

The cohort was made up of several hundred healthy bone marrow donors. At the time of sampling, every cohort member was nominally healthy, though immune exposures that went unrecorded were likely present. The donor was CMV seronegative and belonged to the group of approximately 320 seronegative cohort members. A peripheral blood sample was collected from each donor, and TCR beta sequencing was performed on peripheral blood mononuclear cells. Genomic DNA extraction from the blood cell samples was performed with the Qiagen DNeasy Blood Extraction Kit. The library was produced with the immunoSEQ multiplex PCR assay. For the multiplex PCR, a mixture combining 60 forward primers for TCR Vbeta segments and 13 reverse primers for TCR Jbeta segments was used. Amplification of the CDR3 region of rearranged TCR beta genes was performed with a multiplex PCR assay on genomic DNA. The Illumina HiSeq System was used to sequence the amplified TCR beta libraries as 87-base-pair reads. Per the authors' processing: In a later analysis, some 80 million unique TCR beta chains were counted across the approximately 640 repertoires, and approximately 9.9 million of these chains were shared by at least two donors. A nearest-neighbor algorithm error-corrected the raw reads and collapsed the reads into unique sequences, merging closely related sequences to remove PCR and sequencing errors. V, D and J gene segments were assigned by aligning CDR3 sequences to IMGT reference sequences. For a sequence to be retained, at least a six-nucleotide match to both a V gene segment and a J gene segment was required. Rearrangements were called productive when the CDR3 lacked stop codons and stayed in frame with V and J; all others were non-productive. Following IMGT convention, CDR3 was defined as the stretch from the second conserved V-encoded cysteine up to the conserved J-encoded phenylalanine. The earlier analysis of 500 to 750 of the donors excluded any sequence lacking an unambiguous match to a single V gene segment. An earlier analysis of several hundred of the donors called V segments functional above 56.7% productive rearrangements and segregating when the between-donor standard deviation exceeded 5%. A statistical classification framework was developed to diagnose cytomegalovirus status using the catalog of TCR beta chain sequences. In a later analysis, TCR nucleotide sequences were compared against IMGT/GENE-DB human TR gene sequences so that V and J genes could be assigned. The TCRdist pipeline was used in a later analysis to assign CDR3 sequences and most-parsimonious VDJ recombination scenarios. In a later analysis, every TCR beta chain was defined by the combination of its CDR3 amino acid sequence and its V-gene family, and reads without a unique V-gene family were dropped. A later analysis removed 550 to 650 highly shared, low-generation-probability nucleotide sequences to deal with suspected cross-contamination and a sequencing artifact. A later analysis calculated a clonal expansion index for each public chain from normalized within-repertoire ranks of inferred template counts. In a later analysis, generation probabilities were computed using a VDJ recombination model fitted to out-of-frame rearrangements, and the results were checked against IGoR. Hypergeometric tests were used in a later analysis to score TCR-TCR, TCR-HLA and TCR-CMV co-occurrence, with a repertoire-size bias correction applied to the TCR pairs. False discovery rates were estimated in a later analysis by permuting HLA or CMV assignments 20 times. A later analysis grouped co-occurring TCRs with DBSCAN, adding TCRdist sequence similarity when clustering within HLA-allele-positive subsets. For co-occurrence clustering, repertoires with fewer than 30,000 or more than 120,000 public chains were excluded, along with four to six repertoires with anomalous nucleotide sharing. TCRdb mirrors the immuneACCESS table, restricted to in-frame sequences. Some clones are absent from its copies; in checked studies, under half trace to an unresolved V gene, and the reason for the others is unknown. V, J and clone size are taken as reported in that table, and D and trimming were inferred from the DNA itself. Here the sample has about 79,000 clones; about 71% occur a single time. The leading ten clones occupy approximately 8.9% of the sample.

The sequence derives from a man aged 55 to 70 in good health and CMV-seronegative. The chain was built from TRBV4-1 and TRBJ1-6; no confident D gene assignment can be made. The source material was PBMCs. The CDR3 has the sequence CASSQVLPTNSPLHF. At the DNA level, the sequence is TGCGCCAGCAGCCAAGTACTACCTACGAATTCACCCCTCCACTTT.